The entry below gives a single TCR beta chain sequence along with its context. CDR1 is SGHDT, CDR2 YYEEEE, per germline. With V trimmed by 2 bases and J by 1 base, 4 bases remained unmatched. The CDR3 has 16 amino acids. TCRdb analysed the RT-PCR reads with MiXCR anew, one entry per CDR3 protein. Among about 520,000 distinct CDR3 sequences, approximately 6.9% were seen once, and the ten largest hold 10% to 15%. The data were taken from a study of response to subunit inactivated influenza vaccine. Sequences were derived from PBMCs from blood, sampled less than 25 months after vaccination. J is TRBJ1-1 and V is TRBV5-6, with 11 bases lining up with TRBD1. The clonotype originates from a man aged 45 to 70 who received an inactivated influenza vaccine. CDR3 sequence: CASSFYGQGANTEAFF. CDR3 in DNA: TGTGCCAGCAGCTTTTACGGACAGGGGGCGAACACTGAAGCTTTCTTT.